Reported below is one T cell receptor beta chain. The antigen this receptor binds is unknown. Base quality data are lacking; no much larger clone is found one base away. Using the deep immunoSEQ assay, TCR CDR3 regions were amplified from genomic DNA by multiplex PCR. Extracted genomic DNA from each cell subset was distributed evenly across all wells of several immunoSEQ 96-well plates, and each plate was treated as a replicate. For sorted subsets, around 200 ng genomic DNA, equal to 30,000 or so T cell genomes, was loaded into each replicate PCR. Purified libraries were quantified with a Qubit 3.0 fluorometer, sized on a Bioanalyzer 2100, and re-quantified with the KAPA Library Quantification kit. Every immunoSEQ 96-well plate was sequenced on a separate single-read 150-cycle Illumina NextSeq 550 flow cell. The authors' pipeline ran thus. The immunoSEQ output contained only junctional sequences without quality scores, so filtering could not match that applied to full-length reads. To assign V/J genes and CDR3, sequences were annotated against IMGT germline references using PyIR, a Python wrapper for IgBLAST v1.9. Any read was removed if the V/J assignment was weak (E-value above 1e-6), the CDR3 was missing, or the read contained stop codons, out-of-frame junctions, or ambiguous translated residues. V3J clonotypes were defined as sequences sharing an identical inferred V gene, J gene, and CDR3 amino acid sequence. Percentage overlap between repertoires was computed as shared unique clonotypes divided by the size of the smaller repertoire. Repertoire richness was assessed with RTK rarefaction, the Chao1 estimator, and Recon v2.1 estimates of unobserved clonotypes. Generation probabilities were computed with OLGA for all TCRbeta clonotypes obtained by the gDNA method from a handful of donors. TCRdb took over this immuneACCESS table, retaining in-frame rearrangements with V and J assigned. Such tables are incomplete; in checked studies, under half of the missing clones stem from an unresolved V gene, and the remainder is unexplained. That table is the source of V, J and clone size, and D and trimming were worked out from the DNA. The sample profile shows some 2,500,000 clones; just under 95% of them were found once. About 0.41% of the sample lies in the top ten.

The source of the sample is a study of shared clonotypes between healthy human individuals (dated by TCRdb to 2020 to 2021). The study in broad terms: The cohort comprised two women and a few men aged 18 to 49 years. For each donor, CD4 naive and CD4 memory were each run on three plates, CD8 naive on two plates, and CD8 memory on one plate. To estimate repertoire size and how much clonotype sharing occurs between individuals, the study deeply sequenced the blood TCR repertoires of 5 or 6 healthy adults. Different laboratories and diverse techniques were used to prepare libraries and sequence TCR repertoires, to increase sequencing depth and limit assay-specific biases. Leukapheresis yielded between about 0.85 and 10 billion PBMCs per donor.

The donors were healthy, HIV-negative adults who had no recently reported acute infections or vaccinations. Every donor was a Caucasian adult living in Nashville, Tennessee, USA. Magnetic negative selection was used to enrich CD4+ T cells, after which naive cells were positively selected on CD45RA and the negative fraction became the memory subset. Blood was obtained by leukapheresis, after which PBMCs were separated by Ficoll-Histopaque density gradient centrifugation and cryopreserved in liquid nitrogen vapor phase. Analytical flow cytometry was used to check the purity and quantity of every magnetically sorted T cell population. Each sorted fraction had its genomic DNA isolated and then quantified by UV absorbance on a Nanodrop 2000c. What the work shows at the level of the full study, not this receptor alone: Because the study included only a small number of donors, the genetic and exposure-history diversity represented was limited. Sampling was limited to blood, and TCR repertoires in tissue likely differ from TCR repertoires in blood. Estimated clonotype richness was generally larger for naive than for memory subsets. Across a handful of donors, roughly 5.1% of naive CD4, more than 3% of naive CD8, under 2.5% of memory CD4, and roughly 0.41% of memory CD8 clonotypes were shared. Based on pairwise subsampling, the degree of clonotype sharing among donors was expected to be affected by sequencing depth. Incomplete sequencing was indicated by rarefaction of sorted-subset datasets, despite the large sequencing depth. Clonotypes shared by all four sorted-subset donors showed higher generation probabilities than non-shared clonotypes.

From the cysteine up to the phenylalanine, the CDR3 has a length of 15 residues. Kept here is only the CDR3 DNA, which spans 45 bases and is read in frame from base 1. According to the germline V gene, CDR1 reads MDHEN and CDR2 reads SYDVKM. The junction shows trimming of 5 bases on V and 4 bases on J, and the gene matches do not reach 7 bases of it. Recombination connected TRBV28 to TRBJ1-2; 10 nucleotides in the junction match TRBD1. The TCR comes from a man aged 18-30 years in good health. Some clones in this sample may be carry-over from other donors' samples. Sequencing input: naive CD4+ T cells from PBMCs. The meaning of the sample's cell subset or site label: CD45RA+ positively selected. The sequenced DNA: TGTGCCAGCAGTCCTCCGGGACAGGGGTTCTATGGCTACACCTTC. Its protein reads: CASSPPGQGFYGYTF.